This entry lists 10 T cell receptor beta chains sequenced from one sample in a study of shared clonotypes between healthy human individuals. Profiling relied on immunoSEQ multiplex PCR, and the TCRdb table lists in-frame clones only, not all of them. The sample has some 89,000 clones; around two thirds are singletons. Material for sequencing was memory CD8+ T cells sorted from blood. Subset defined: CD45RO+ cells pooled with CCR7-negative TemRA cells. The source of these receptors is a man younger than 40 in good health.

The CDR3 loop is CASRGWNQPQHF. In nucleotides, the CDR3 is TGTGCCAGCAGGGGTTGGAATCAGCCCCAGCATTTT. The chain links TRBV2 to TRBJ1-5; D is unresolved. The CDR3 spans 12 residues. Germline V gene lookup returns CDR1 SNHLY and CDR2 FYNNEI. The V gene lost 6 bases and the J gene lost 4 bases, with 7 bases spanning the gap.

The rearrangement joins TRBV5-1 to TRBJ2-4; 8 bases line up with TRBD1. Germline loops: CDR1 SGHRS, CDR2 YFSETQ. The CDR3 loop spans 12 amino acids. The J segment lost 8 bases and the V segment lost 4 bases, leaving 2 bases of the junction unmatched. CDR3 coding DNA: TGCGCCAGCAGCAGGGGACAGGACATTCAGTACTTC. This translates into CASSRGQDIQYF.

This rearrangement joins TRBV6-5 to TRBJ2-1, with 9 bases matching TRBD2. CDR3 length: 15 residues. The V and J ends lost 6 bases and 2 bases, in that order; junction bases with no gene match: 5. CDR1 and CDR2 (germline): MNHEY, SVGAGI. The CDR3 nucleotides are TGTGCCAGCAGAAACTTAGCGGGAGCCTACAATGAGCAGTTCTTC. Translating it yields CASRNLAGAYNEQFF.

The gene calls are TRBV25-1 and TRBJ2-7, with D possibly being TRBD1 or TRBD2 (5 bases each). Trimming removed 3 bases from V and 6 bases from J, with 27 bases in between. CDR1 and CDR2 from the germline V gene are MGHDK and SYGVNS. This CDR3 region has 18 residues. CDR3 nucleotide sequence: TGTGCCAGCAGTGAGGTAGGGGCGCAGGCGGACTTATCTGTCGAGCAGTACTTC. This sequence encodes CASSEVGAQADLSVEQYF.

J is TRBJ2-5 and V is TRBV27; D unresolved. V lost 3 bases and J lost 4, with 15 bases in between. Germline CDR1 MNHEY, CDR2 SMNVEV (reference sequence). The CDR3 length is 15 residues. In DNA, the CDR3 is TGTGCCAGCAGTTTCCGCATGGCCTGGGGAGAGACCCAGTACTTC. Its protein product is CASSFRMAWGETQYF.

V gene TRBV28 combines with J gene TRBJ1-2; D remains ambiguous. The length of the CDR3 is 11 residues. Germline V lookup: CDR1 MDHEN, CDR2 SYDVKM. Trimming took 10 bases from V and 5 from J, leaving 11 bases between them. The CDR3 DNA reads TGTGCCATTTCCTTCGGGTATGGCTACACCTTC. It translates to CAISFGYGYTF.

This clone was counted many times. The chain carries TRBV5-5 and TRBJ2-7, with 10 bases lining up with TRBD2. This CDR3 has 14 residues. V shed 4 bases, J shed 3 bases, and the junction held 4 bases outside the gene matches. Looked up from germline, CDR1 is SGHKS and CDR2 is YYEKEE (reference sequence). CDR3 in amino acids: CASSASSGSYEQYF. DNA for the CDR3: TGTGCCAGCAGCGCCTCTAGCGGGAGCTACGAGCAGTACTTC.

This clone occurred once. The gene calls are TRBV4-1 and TRBJ2-7; TRBD1 might be the D (6 bases). CDR1 is MGHRA, CDR2 YSYEKL, per germline. Trimming pared 0 bases from V and 3 bases from J, leaving 15 bases between. The CDR3 runs 16 residues. The CDR3 loop is CASSQEGQGPYYEQYF. CDR3 DNA sequence: TGCGCCAGCAGCCAAGAAGGGCAGGGGCCCTACTACGAGCAGTACTTC.

This clone was detected a few times. V and J are TRBV7-9 and TRBJ2-5; TRBD1 agrees at 8 bases. The CDR3 extends over 16 amino acids. V lost 3 bases, J lost 2 bases, and 8 bases stayed unmatched. In germline, CDR1 is SEHNR, CDR2 FQNEAQ (reference sequence). This CDR3 is CASSFSRTGLQETQYF. As DNA, the CDR3 is TGTGCCAGCAGCTTTTCGAGGACAGGGTTACAAGAGACCCAGTACTTC.

About this clone: The sample contains more than one DNA sequence encoding this CDR3. The rearrangement links TRBV7-9 to TRBJ2-7, with D hard to call. The CDR3 is 11 amino acids. The germline V gene has CDR1 SEHNR and CDR2 FQNEAQ (reference sequence). V lost 5 bases and J lost 4, with 6 bases in between. CDR3: CASSPGYEQYF. The CDR3 DNA is TGTGCCAGCAGCCCTGGGTACGAGCAGTACTTC.